Below, 23 T cell receptor beta chains from the same sample are listed, as sequenced in a study of blood T cell repertoires in COVID-19. The repertoire was sequenced with immunoSEQ multiplex PCR; TCRdb's copy has only in-frame clones and lacks some. The sample includes approximately 220,000 clones, roughly 90% of them seen just once. The sequenced sample consisted of PBMCs or T cells enriched from blood (not recorded which). The receptors shown here come from a woman aged 25 to 45 with acute COVID-19.

This clone was counted only a few times. The chain uses TRBV11-2 and TRBJ1-5, with 8 bases fitting TRBD1. The germline gives CDR1 SGHAT, CDR2 FQNNGV. CDR3 length: 14 residues. V shed 4 bases and J 4 bases; nucleotides not matched to a gene: 3. The CDR3 sequence is CASSSQGANQPQHF. The CDR3 DNA reads TGTGCCAGCAGCTCCCAGGGGGCGAATCAGCCCCAGCATTTT. The whole variable domain, filled in from reference TRBV11-2 and TRBJ1-5, reads EAGVAQSPRYKIIEKRQSVAFWCNPISGHATLYWYQQILGQGPKLLIQFQNNGVVDDSQLPKDRFSAERLKGVDSTLKIQPAKLEDSAVYLCASSSQGANQPQHFGDGTRLSIL.

This sequence joins TRBV9 and TRBJ1-5, with D maybe TRBD1 (5 bases). The CDR3 covers 14 residues. The V gene lost 2 bases and the J gene lost 5 bases, with 11 bases spanning the gap. CDR1 and CDR2 from the germline V gene are SGDLS and YYNGEE. The CDR3 nucleotides read TGTGCCAGCAGCGTGAGTTCGACAGATCAGCCCCAGCATTTT. Translation gives CASSVSSTDQPQHF.

The genes are TRBV5-5 and TRBJ2-1, with unresolved D. V lost 0 bases and J 10 bases, leaving 8 bases between the germline ends. Germline lookup yields CDR1 SGHKS and CDR2 YYEKEE (reference sequence). The CDR3 consists of 12 residues. The CDR3 here is CASSLGVSEQFF. DNA of the CDR3: TGTGCCAGCAGCTTGGGGGTTAGCGAGCAGTTCTTC.

The DNA of the CDR3 is TGTGCCAGTAGTACAGGACAGGGGAACACTGAAGCTTTCTTT. Its translation is CASSTGQGNTEAFF. The V call is TRBV19, the J call TRBJ1-1, with 8 positions matching TRBD1. Germline CDR1 LNHDA, CDR2 SQIVND (reference sequence). CDR3 length equals 14 residues. The trim removed 4 bases at V and 1 base at J, leaving 2 bases unmatched.

V is TRBV27 and J is TRBJ2-3, with 9 bases fitting TRBD2. Germline CDR1 and CDR2: MNHEY and SMNVEV (reference sequence). The V gene end was trimmed by 6 bases and the J gene end by 3 bases; junction bases not matched to a gene: 10. CDR3 size: 16 residues. CDR3 residues: CASRQASGVVTDTQYF. As DNA, the CDR3 is TGTGCCAGCAGACAGGCTAGCGGGGTGGTAACAGATACGCAGTATTTT.

The CDR3 DNA follows: TGTGCCAGCAGCTCCACCAATCGGGGGGCAAGAGAGCAGTACTTC. It is translated as CASSSTNRGAREQYF. This chain joins TRBV5-4 and TRBJ2-7, with a tentative D call TRBD2 (7 bases). The CDR3 spans 15 residues. Trimming removed 3 bases from V and 7 bases from J, with 20 bases in between. Germline V CDR1 and CDR2: SGHNT, YYREEE (reference sequence).

This chain connects TRBV2 to TRBJ2-7; D not certain. The V and J ends lost 7 bases and 2 bases respectively, with 12 bases between them. Looked up from germline, CDR1 is SNHLY and CDR2 is FYNNEI. The CDR3 is 13 amino acids. The DNA of the CDR3 is TGTGCCAGCACCCCCCAGGAAACCTACGAGCAGTACTTC. This gives the protein CASTPQETYEQYF.

The gene calls are TRBV11-2 and TRBJ2-7, with a possible D match to TRBD1 (5 bases). The CDR3 consists of 13 residues. Trimming removed 5 bases from V and 5 bases from J, with 13 bases in between. CDR1 and CDR2 (germline): SGHAT, FQNNGV. This chain's CDR3 is CASSPAGFDEQYF. CDR3 in DNA: TGTGCCAGCAGCCCGGCAGGGTTCGACGAGCAGTACTTC. The whole variable domain, filled in from reference TRBV11-2 and TRBJ2-7, reads EAGVAQSPRYKIIEKRQSVAFWCNPISGHATLYWYQQILGQGPKLLIQFQNNGVVDDSQLPKDRFSAERLKGVDSTLKIQPAKLEDSAVYLCASSPAGFDEQYFGPGTRLTVT.

The J gene is TRBJ2-2, the V gene TRBV7-9; D call uncertain. The V gene's germline CDR1 is SEHNR and CDR2 FQNEAQ (reference sequence). Trimming took 5 bases from V and 2 from J, leaving 3 bases between them. There are 12 residues in the CDR3. CDR3 bases: TGTGCCAGCAGCCTAAACACCGGGGAGCTGTTTTTT. This codes for CASSLNTGELFF.

The chain carries TRBV29-1 and TRBJ1-1, with D possibly being TRBD1 (5 bases). This CDR3 comprises 14 residues. V was trimmed by 5 bases and J by 3 bases, leaving 16 bases between them. The germline CDR1 and CDR2 sequences are SQVTM and ANQGSEA. The chain's CDR3 is CSVPRGSGDTEAFF. The CDR3, as DNA: TGCAGCGTTCCAAGGGGTTCGGGGGACACTGAAGCTTTCTTT.

This chain connects TRBV27 to TRBJ1-1; TRBD1 matches 9 bases. Germline V gene sequence: CDR1 MNHEY, CDR2 SMNVEV (reference sequence). The CDR3 has 14 amino acids. J lost 1 base, V lost 5 bases, and 2 bases had no gene match. For the CDR3, the DNA is TGTGCCAGCAGTAGGACAGGGGAGAACACTGAAGCTTTCTTT. Translated: CASSRTGENTEAFF.

This clone was seen only once. J is TRBJ1-5 and V is TRBV7-2; tentative D call: TRBD1 (6 bases). Trimming took 1 base from V and 4 from J, leaving 11 bases between them. The CDR3 is 15 residues long. Germline V CDR1 and CDR2: SGHTA, FQGNSA. CDR3 DNA sequence: TGTGCCAGCAGCTTAGAGGCAGGGGAAAATCAGCCCCAGCATTTT. Its translation: CASSLEAGENQPQHF. The variable domain in full, with the rest retrieved from reference TRBV7-2 and TRBJ1-5, is GAGVSQSPSNKVTEKGKDVELRCDPISGHTALYWYRQSLGQGLEFLIYFQGNSAPDKSGLPSDRFSAERTGGSVSTLTIQRTQQEDSAVYLCASSLEAGENQPQHFGDGTRLSIL.

The chain employs TRBV10-2 and TRBJ1-5; no definite D call. The CDR3 sequence is 14 residues long. From germline, CDR1 is WSHSY and CDR2 SAAADI. Trimming shortened V by 7 bases and J by 0 bases, and 10 bases separated the two germline ends. CDR3 bases: TGCGCCAGCACTGGAACTATTAGCAATCAGCCCCAGCATTTT. Its protein product is CASTGTISNQPQHF.

This chain connects TRBV6-5 to TRBJ1-1; no clear D. CDR3 length equals 14 residues. Trimming stripped 9 bases from V and 7 bases from J, with 21 bases between. CDR1 and CDR2 (germline): MNHEY, SVGAGI. The CDR3 DNA is TGTGCCAGTACTGAGACCGGGAGAGGTCTTGAAGCTTTCTTT. Translating it yields CASTETGRGLEAFF.

CDR3 DNA: TGTGCCATCACTGGACAGGGGGATGGAAACACCATATATTTT. Translation: CAITGQGDGNTIYF. The rearrangement uses TRBV10-3 and TRBJ1-3; the match to TRBD1 covers 10 bases. The trim removed 7 bases at V and 3 bases at J, leaving 3 bases unmatched. CDR1 and CDR2 from the germline V gene are ENHRY and SYGVKD. This CDR3 is built from 14 residues.

The rearrangement uses TRBV5-6 and TRBJ1-3; 7 nucleotides agree with TRBD1. The junction had 5 bases not matched to a gene; V was cut back by 6 bases and J by 2 bases. This CDR3 is 14 amino acids long. Germline CDR1 is SGHDT and CDR2 is YYEEEE. In DNA form, the CDR3 reads TGTGCCAGCACCCAAGACAGGGCTGGAAACACCATATATTTT. Its protein is CASTQDRAGNTIYF.

This clone was counted a single time. The chain is built from TRBV7-9 and TRBJ1-2; D remains unclear. From germline, CDR1 is SEHNR and CDR2 FQNEAQ (reference sequence). The CDR3 contains 13 residues. The germline V and J ends were trimmed by 1 base and 1 base, with 4 bases remaining between them. The CDR3 sequence: CASSLEYNYGYTF. CDR3 bases: TGTGCCAGCAGCTTAGAATATAACTATGGCTACACCTTC.

This chain uses TRBV3-1 (or the pseudogene TRBV3-2) with TRBJ2-1; D possibly corresponds to TRBD1 (6 bases). The V gene's germline CDR1 is LGHDT and CDR2 YNNKEL (reference sequence). V lost 0 bases to trimming and J lost 9 bases, with 15 bases between them. The CDR3 length is 15 residues. The CDR3, as DNA: TGTGCCAGCAGCCAAGAGTGGGGGCTCCGGGGTGAGCAGTTCTTC. It translates to CASSQEWGLRGEQFF.

This chain joins TRBV19 and TRBJ1-1; 7 bases line up with TRBD1. Germline V gene lookup returns CDR1 LNHDA and CDR2 SQIVND (reference sequence). J lost 9 bases, V lost 5 bases, and 18 bases had no gene match. This CDR3 has 16 residues. The CDR3, as DNA: TGTGCCAGTAGTCACGGAGAAATTCCCGGGACAGACAAAGCTTTCTTT. Amino acids: CASSHGEIPGTDKAFF.

In its sample, this clone was seen a few times. The DNA for the CDR3 is TGTGCCAGCAGCTCCCCCAGGATGCAGACACCCCTCCACTTT. Residues: CASSSPRMQTPLHF. J is TRBJ1-6 and V is TRBV6-5; D ambiguous. Germline CDR1 and CDR2: MNHEY and SVGAGI. The CDR3 totals 14 residues. The V end lost 6 bases, the J end lost 11 bases, and 17 bases lay between the germline ends.

The rearrangement joins TRBV6-5 to TRBJ2-7; 8 bases agree with TRBD1. The V and J ends lost 6 bases and 6 bases, in that order; junction bases with no gene match: 13. The CDR3 totals 15 residues. The germline V gene encodes CDR1 MNHEY and CDR2 SVGAGI. The CDR3 region is CASRSDRGALGEQYF. DNA of the CDR3: TGTGCCAGCAGGAGCGACAGGGGTGCACTGGGCGAGCAGTACTTC.

The gene calls are TRBV18 and TRBJ1-3; no clear D. The V and J ends lost 6 bases and 4 bases respectively, with 7 bases between them. The CDR3 length is 12 residues. Per germline, CDR1 KGHSH and CDR2 LQKENI. CDR3 loop: CASSGEGNTIYF. The CDR3, as DNA: TGTGCCAGCTCCGGGGAAGGAAACACCATATATTTT.

The chain employs TRBV6-5 and TRBJ2-7; TRBD1 aligns across 8 bases. With V trimmed by 5 bases and J by 1 base, 7 bases remained unmatched. This CDR3 is 15 amino acids long. Germline-derived CDR1 and CDR2 are MNHEY and SVGAGI. This CDR3 reads CASSRDRDRSYEQYF. The CDR3 DNA sequence: TGTGCCAGCAGTCGAGACCGGGACAGGTCCTACGAGCAGTACTTC.